This TCR beta chain stems from a study of blood T cell repertoires in COVID-19. About the study: T cells, B-cell-depleted T cells, or PBMCs supplied cDNA or gDNA.

Participants came from about two dozen US areas, aged about 18 to 100 years. Two consecutive negative NP/OP PCR tests, clearance, or resolved symptoms defined Cohort 3 recovery. CDR3 size: 16 residues. Trimming took 0 bases from V and 4 from J; bases not matched to a gene: 7. Germline loops: CDR1 SGDLS, CDR2 YYNGEE. This clone was seen a single time. In the authors' workflow: Using reference gene primer amplification, nucleated cell counts were estimated. The protocol was immunoSEQ multiplex PCR, while the TCRdb copy is restricted to in-frame clones and leaves out a portion. The DNA was the basis for D and trimming; V, J and clone size are from that table. In the table there are hundreds of thousands of clones, 70% to 90% of which are singletons.

This TCR derives from a woman in her thirties or forties who had recovered from COVID-19. The rearrangement uses TRBV9 and TRBJ1-3; 7 nucleotides match TRBD1. Input material: PBMCs or T cells enriched from blood (not recorded which). The CDR3 DNA reads TGTGCCAGCAGCGTAGTCCCGACAGGGAGGGGAAACACCATATATTTT. The encoded protein is CASSVVPTGRGNTIYF. Filled out from reference TRBV9 and TRBJ1-3, the complete variable domain reads DSGVTQTPKHLITATGQRVTLRCSPRSGDLSVYWYQQSLDQGLQFLIQYYNGEERAKGNILERFSAQQFPDLHSELNLSSLELGDSALYFCASSVVPTGRGNTIYFGEGSWLTVV.